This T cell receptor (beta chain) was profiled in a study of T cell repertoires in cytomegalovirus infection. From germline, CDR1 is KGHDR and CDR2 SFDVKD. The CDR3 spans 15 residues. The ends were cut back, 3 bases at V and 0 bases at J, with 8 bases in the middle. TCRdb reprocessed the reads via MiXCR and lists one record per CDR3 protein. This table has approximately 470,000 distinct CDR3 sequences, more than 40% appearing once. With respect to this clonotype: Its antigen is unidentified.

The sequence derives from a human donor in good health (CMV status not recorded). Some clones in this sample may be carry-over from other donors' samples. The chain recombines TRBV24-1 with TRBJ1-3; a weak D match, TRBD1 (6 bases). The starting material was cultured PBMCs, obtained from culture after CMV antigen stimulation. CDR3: CATSDPQGSGNTIYF. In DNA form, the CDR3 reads TGTGCCACCAGTGATCCACAGGGCTCTGGAAACACCATATATTTT.